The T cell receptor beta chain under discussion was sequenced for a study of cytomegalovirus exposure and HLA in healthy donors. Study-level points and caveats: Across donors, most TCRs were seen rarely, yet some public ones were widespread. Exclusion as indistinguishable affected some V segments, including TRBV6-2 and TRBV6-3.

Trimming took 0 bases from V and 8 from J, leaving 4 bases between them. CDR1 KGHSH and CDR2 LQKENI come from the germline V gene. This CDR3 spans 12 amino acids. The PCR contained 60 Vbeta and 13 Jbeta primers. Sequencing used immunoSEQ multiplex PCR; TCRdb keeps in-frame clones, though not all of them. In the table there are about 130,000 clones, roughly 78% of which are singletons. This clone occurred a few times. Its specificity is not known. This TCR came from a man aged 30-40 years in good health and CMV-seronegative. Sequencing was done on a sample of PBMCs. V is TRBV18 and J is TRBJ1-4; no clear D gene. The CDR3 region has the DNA TGTGCCAGCTCACCACCGCAGGAAAAACTGTTTTTT. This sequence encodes CASSPPQEKLFF.